This is a list of T cell receptor beta chains from one sample in a study of blood T cell repertoires in COVID-19. Only in-frame clones appear in the TCRdb table, and some are missing; sequencing was by immunoSEQ multiplex PCR. The sample lists around 180,000 clones, around 85% seen once, with about 9.1% in the top ten. The sample was peripheral blood. The source is an elderly woman with acute or convalescent COVID-19. CDR3s include the opening cysteine and the closing phenylalanine or tryptophan. The order of the fields is J gene, D gene, V gene, clone size, CDR3 DNA, CDR3 protein. The D gene is left open where the match is weak. For some rows the clone size is stated as once, few or many, or as a class when expanded; others skip it.

TRBJ1-2,TRBD1,TRBV6-6,NA,TGTGCCAGCAGCCCCGGGACAGGGGAATATGGCTACACCTTC,CASSPGTGEYGYTF
TRBJ1-1,NA,TRBV2,NA,TGTGCCAGCAGTCCGGGGAAACAGAAAGCTTTCTTT,CASSPGKQKAFF
TRBJ1-2,TRBD1,TRBV4-3,NA,TGCGCCAGCAGCCAAAGGGGGCCTGATTATGGCTACACCTTC,CASSQRGPDYGYTF
TRBJ2-7,TRBD2,TRBV15,NA,TGTGCCACCAGCAGGAGGACTAGCGGGAGCGAGCAGTACTTC,CATSRRTSGSEQYF
TRBJ1-2,NA,TRBV30,NA,TGTGCCTGGAGTCTTCTCTATGGCTACACCTTC,CAWSLLYGYTF
TRBJ1-1,NA,TRBV6-5,once,TGTGCCAGCAGTTACGAAAAACAGATAGGCACTGAAGCTTTCTTT,CASSYEKQIGTEAFF
TRBJ1-3,NA,TRBV27,NA,TGTGCCAGCAGTTGGAGTGGACTGGGGGGAAACACCATATATTTT,CASSWSGLGGNTIYF
TRBJ2-7,NA,TRBV6-5,NA,TGTGCCAGCAGTCACACCGGGGACTACGAGCAGTACTTC,CASSHTGDYEQYF
TRBJ1-5,NA,TRBV4-1,NA,TGCGCCAGCAGCCAAGGGGGGGTGCGGCAGCCCCAGCATTTT,CASSQGGVRQPQHF
TRBJ2-3,TRBD2,TRBV7-2,NA,TGTGCCAGCAGCCTCACTAGCGGGGGGCCCACAGATACGCAGTATTTT,CASSLTSGGPTDTQYF
TRBJ2-7,TRBD2,TRBV19,NA,TGTGCCAGTAGGATGGGGGGACTAGCGGGACCTAGCTCCTACGAGCAGTACTTC,CASRMGGLAGPSSYEQYF
TRBJ2-7,NA,TRBV7-9,NA,TGTGCCAGCAGCCGTGCCTACGAGCAGTACTTC,CASSRAYEQYF
TRBJ2-7,NA,TRBV6-1,few,TGTGCCAGCAGTGAAGCGGGAGAGAACGAGCAGTACTTC,CASSEAGENEQYF
TRBJ2-5,NA,TRBV7-2,NA,TGTGCCAGCAGCTCCCAAAGTCAGGGGGAGACCCAGTACTTC,CASSSQSQGETQYF
TRBJ1-2,NA,TRBV15,NA,TGTGCCACCAGCAGCCCGCGATACTATGGCTACACCTTC,CATSSPRYYGYTF
TRBJ2-5,TRBD1,TRBV5-8,once,TGTGCCAGCAGCCGCCGACAGGGGGCGAAAGAGACCCAGTACTTC,CASSRRQGAKETQYF